One sample yielded the 12 T cell receptor beta chains listed below, sequenced in a study of long-term antiretroviral therapy in people with HIV. immunoSEQ v3.0 was run at survey level. Produced via immunoSEQ multiplex PCR; TCRdb's table is partial and in-frame only. The sample has fewer than 30,000 clones, about nine tenths seen once. Sequenced material: unsorted PBMCs, taken 1.8 years before starting antiretroviral therapy. All receptors come from a man aged 45-65 years with HIV.

In DNA form, the CDR3 reads TGTGCCAGCAGTTACTCGTGGGGAGCCGGGGAGCTGTTTTTT. Protein: CASSYSWGAGELFF. This rearrangement joins TRBV6-5 to TRBJ2-2; tentative D call: TRBD2 (5 bases). This CDR3 contains 14 residues. Germline lookup yields CDR1 MNHEY and CDR2 SVGAGI. The V end was cut by 0 bases, the J end by 6 bases, with 8 bases between.

This chain uses TRBV4-1 with TRBJ2-5; the D is unclear. Trimming stripped 6 bases from V and 3 bases from J, with 14 bases between. Germline CDR1 reads MGHRA; CDR2 reads YSYEKL. The CDR3 is 14 residues long. In DNA, the CDR3 is TGCGCCAGCAGTCCGACCTGGGGTGAAGAGACCCAGTACTTC. It yields the protein CASSPTWGEETQYF.

The rearrangement joins TRBV5-1 to TRBJ1-1; D call uncertain. The CDR3 runs to 15 residues. Trimming cost V 3 bases and J 3 bases, with 15 bases left between them. Germline V gene sequence: CDR1 SGHRS, CDR2 YFSETQ. In nucleotides, the CDR3 is TGCGCCAGCAGCTCGACGGCCGGCTGGGACACTGAAGCTTTCTTT. Residues: CASSSTAGWDTEAFF.

This sequence joins TRBV27 and TRBJ2-7, with D unresolved. The CDR3 has 13 residues. Germline values: CDR1 MNHEY, CDR2 SMNVEV (reference sequence). V gave up 1 base and J gave up 2 bases, with 6 bases separating them. CDR3 residues: CASSLYGPYEQYF. The DNA for the CDR3 is TGTGCCAGCAGTTTATACGGGCCCTACGAGCAGTACTTC.

This clone was recorded once. The chain couples TRBV6-6 to TRBJ2-1; D not resolved. V lost 2 bases to trimming and J lost 0 bases, with 5 bases between them. This CDR3 comprises 14 residues. Germline loops: CDR1 MNHNY, CDR2 SVGAGI (reference sequence). As DNA, the CDR3 is TGTGCCAGCAGTTACGGAAGCTCCTACAATGAGCAGTTCTTC. Protein product: CASSYGSSYNEQFF.

CDR3 loop: CASSVARFIGYNEQFF. The DNA for the CDR3 is TGTGCCAGCAGCGTAGCCCGTTTTATTGGGTACAATGAGCAGTTCTTC. The chain couples TRBV9 to TRBJ2-1; no reliable D call. Between the trimmed V and J ends, which lost 0 bases and 4 bases, there was a span of 14 bases. The germline V gene has CDR1 SGDLS and CDR2 YYNGEE. This CDR3 is built from 16 residues.

The CDR3 sequence is CASSLRGTKTQYF. The CDR3 DNA reads as TGTGCCAGCAGTTTAAGGGGTACGAAGACCCAGTACTTC. V is TRBV27 and J is TRBJ2-5; weak D call: TRBD1 (5 bases). This CDR3 comprises 13 residues. The germline V gene has CDR1 MNHEY and CDR2 SMNVEV (reference sequence). V shed 2 bases and J shed 6 bases, with 10 bases lying between them.

This clone appeared once. The genes are TRBV11-2 and TRBJ1-2; D is unclear. Per the germline V gene, CDR1 is SGHAT and CDR2 is FQNNGV. Trimming pared 1 base from V and 8 bases from J, leaving 20 bases between. The CDR3 covers 16 residues. CDR3 sequence reads: CASSLGGFGNLKGYTF. As DNA, the CDR3 is TGTGCCAGCAGCTTAGGCGGTTTCGGAAATTTAAAGGGCTACACCTTC.

V and J are TRBV13 and TRBJ1-1; unclear D gene. V lost 5 bases, J lost 2 bases, and 12 bases lay in between. Germline V gene data show CDR1 as PRHDT and CDR2 as FYEKMQ (reference sequence). There are 14 residues in the CDR3. CDR3 nucleotide sequence: TGTGCCAGCAGCCCCAAAGACTTTAACACTGAAGCTTTCTTT. Translated: CASSPKDFNTEAFF. Filled out from reference TRBV13 and TRBJ1-1, the complete variable domain reads AAGVIQSPRHLIKEKRETATLKCYPIPRHDTVYWYQQGPGQDPQFLISFYEKMQSDKGSIPDRFSAQQFSDYHSELNMSSLELGDSALYFCASSPKDFNTEAFFGQGTRLTVV.

This clone was seen a single time. The CDR3 is CASSIAPGQGIYGYTF. The CDR3 region has the DNA TGTGCCAGTAGTATAGCCCCGGGACAGGGAATCTATGGCTACACCTTC. The genes are TRBV19 and TRBJ1-2, with 9 bases matching TRBD1. The germline V gene encodes CDR1 LNHDA and CDR2 SQIVND (reference sequence). The CDR3 spans 16 residues. V was clipped by 1 base and J by 4 bases; unmatched bases: 7.

This rearrangement joins TRBV5-1 to TRBJ1-3, with TRBD1 matching 7 bases. V lost 4 bases to trimming and J lost 3 bases; unmatched junction nucleotides: 7. The CDR3 has 15 amino acids. Germline lookup yields CDR1 SGHRS and CDR2 YFSETQ. The CDR3 DNA sequence: TGCGCCAGCAGCACGGAGGGGGCGCGTGGAAACACCATATATTTT. This codes for CASSTEGARGNTIYF.

The J gene is TRBJ2-5, the V gene TRBV5-1; TRBD1 is a possible D gene (5 bases). V was cut by 1 base and J by 0 bases, with 10 bases left in between. Germline V gene lookup returns CDR1 SGHRS and CDR2 YFSETQ. The CDR3 totals 15 residues. This CDR3 is CASSLMTAYQETQYF. CDR3 DNA sequence: TGCGCCAGCAGCTTGATGACAGCCTACCAAGAGACCCAGTACTTC.